A selection of T cell receptor beta chains follows, all from one sample in a study of blood T cell repertoires in COVID-19. TCRdb's copy holds only in-frame clones and misses some; the assay was immunoSEQ multiplex PCR. The table shows 200,000 or so clones, with 85% to 90% occurring only once. The specimen sequenced was peripheral blood. The receptors were gathered from a man in his fifties with acute or convalescent COVID-19. CDR3s include the opening cysteine and the closing phenylalanine or tryptophan. Each record gives: J gene, CDR3 length, V gene, CDR3 protein.

TRBJ1-2	12	TRBV19	CASSALNYGYTF
TRBJ1-1	14	TRBV6-4	CASSQTGGPTEAFF
TRBJ2-2	15	TRBV30	CAWSVGTGGTGELFF
TRBJ2-3	16	TRBV7-3	CASSLIAGGLQGTQYF
TRBJ1-2	15	TRBV2	CASTIPGQGTGGYTF
TRBJ1-6	14	TRBV5-6	CASSLPRGISPLHF
TRBJ1-6	16	TRBV4-2	CASSQDRGQPGLPLHF
TRBJ1-1	13	TRBV7-9	CASLGRVNTEAFF
TRBJ1-6	15	TRBV19	CASTFRDRGNSPLHF
TRBJ1-6	14	TRBV7-9	CASSRGGAYSPLHF